One and the same sample provided the 20 T cell receptor beta chains below, sequenced in a study of shared clonotypes between healthy human individuals. The data were produced by immunoSEQ multiplex PCR, yet TCRdb's version contains in-frame clones alone and is incomplete. The table lists roughly 2.6 million clones, around 90% of them singletons. The sample taken for sequencing was naive CD4+ T cells sorted from blood. Subset given: CD45RA+ positively selected. Receptor source: a man aged 18 to 29 in good health.

The chain employs TRBV5-8 and TRBJ2-5; D unresolved. Trimming took off 4 bases at V and 0 bases at J, with 7 bases between the two ends. The germline V gene encodes CDR1 SGHTS and CDR2 YDEGEE. The CDR3 spans 13 residues. The CDR3 protein is CASSNTYQETQYF. As DNA, the CDR3 is TGTGCCAGCAGCAATACGTACCAAGAGACCCAGTACTTC.

V is TRBV7-8 and J is TRBJ1-1; no clear D gene. The germline V gene encodes CDR1 SGHVS and CDR2 FQNEAQ. CDR3 size: 12 residues. The V end was cut by 5 bases, the J end by 5 bases, with 9 bases between. CDR3 amino acids: CASSVIWTEAFF. The CDR3 coding sequence is TGTGCCAGCAGCGTAATTTGGACTGAAGCTTTCTTT. Combining the CDR3 with reference TRBV7-8 and TRBJ1-1 gives the whole variable domain GAGVSQSPRYKVAKRGQDVALRCDPISGHVSLFWYQQALGQGPEFLTYFQNEAQLDKSGLPSDRFFAERPEGSVSTLKIQRTQQEDSAVYLCASSVIWTEAFFGQGTRLTVV.

With respect to this clone: A junction boundary mismatches the germline segment, possibly from a read error. The genes are TRBV5-4 and TRBJ1-6, with a weak D call TRBD1 (6 bases). This CDR3 has 16 amino acids. CDR1 and CDR2 (germline): SGHNT, YYREEE (reference sequence). The CDR3 bases are TGCGCCAGCAGCCAAGACCGAACAGGGACCCCTTCACCCCTCCACTTT. Translation: CASSQDRTGTPSPLHF.

V gene TRBV27 combines with J gene TRBJ2-2, with D hard to call. Germline-derived CDR1 and CDR2 are MNHEY and SMNVEV (reference sequence). V gave up 5 bases and J gave up 7 bases, with 20 bases separating them. The CDR3 has 16 amino acids. The CDR3, as DNA: TGTGCCAGCAGTCCCCAAGTGGGCCCTAGGCTCGGGGAGCTGTTTTTT. Its translation is CASSPQVGPRLGELFF.

The chain has TRBV9 and TRBJ2-3; D might be TRBD2 (6 bases). Per germline, CDR1 SGDLS and CDR2 YYNGEE. V lost 4 bases, J lost 0 bases, and 12 bases lay in between. The CDR3 runs 15 residues. The CDR3 region is CASSLGGRSTDTQYF. CDR3 nucleotide sequence: TGTGCCAGCAGCCTAGGTGGGAGGAGCACAGATACGCAGTATTTT.

About this clone: A junction end diverges from the germline sequence, so it may reflect a read error. The V call is TRBV6-1, the J call TRBJ2-5; a possible D gene is TRBD1 (6 bases). The CDR3 is made up of 14 amino acids. Germline CDR1 reads MNHNS; CDR2 reads SASEGT. Written as DNA, the CDR3 is TGTACCAGCAACCGGAAAGGGGGATTTGAGACCCAGTACTTC. Amino acids: CTSNRKGGFETQYF.

The gene calls are TRBV30 and TRBJ1-4, with D maybe TRBD1 (5 bases). V dropped 1 base and J dropped 11 bases, with 26 bases sitting between them. Germline CDR1 and CDR2: GTSNPN and SVGIG (reference sequence). This CDR3 is built from 17 residues. The CDR3 DNA reads TGTGCCTGGAGTGCGACCCTCCCGACGGGCCACAGGTCGAAACTGTTTTTT. Its protein is CAWSATLPTGHRSKLFF.

J is TRBJ1-1 and V is TRBV5-1; D gene ambiguous. V was pared by 4 bases and J by 2 bases, with 15 bases between. Germline V gene data show CDR1 as SGHRS and CDR2 as YFSETQ. The CDR3 is 15 residues long. DNA for the CDR3: TGCGCCAGCAGCCGTGGCAGTGGTGGAAACACTGAAGCTTTCTTT. It translates to CASSRGSGGNTEAFF.

The chain joins TRBV5-1 to TRBJ1-1; D remains ambiguous. Germline CDR1 is SGHRS and CDR2 is YFSETQ. With 4 bases removed from V and 7 bases from J, the gap between germline ends came to 11 bases. CDR3 length: 12 amino acids. The CDR3 region is CASSLQKDEAFF. DNA of the CDR3: TGCGCCAGCAGCCTACAGAAAGATGAAGCTTTCTTT.

The chain combines TRBV5-1 with TRBJ2-3; D might be TRBD2 (6 bases). Germline V gene sequence: CDR1 SGHRS, CDR2 YFSETQ. The ends were cut back, 1 base at V and 6 bases at J, with 12 bases in the middle. The CDR3 contains 14 residues. CDR3 coding DNA: TGCGCCAGCAGCTTGACGGGAGCAAGTGATACGCAGTATTTT. Translated: CASSLTGASDTQYF.

The gene calls are TRBV7-9 and TRBJ1-5, with D unclear. The CDR3 extends over 15 amino acids. V was cut by 1 base and J by 2 bases, with 9 bases left in between. CDR1 and CDR2 from the germline V gene are SEHNR and FQNEAQ (reference sequence). For the CDR3, the DNA is TGTGCCAGCAGCTTAGACGCCGGGGGCAATCAGCCCCAGCATTTT. Translating it yields CASSLDAGGNQPQHF.

The chain joins TRBV4-1 to TRBJ2-3; 7 bases match TRBD1. J was trimmed by 1 base and V by 6 bases; bases with no gene match: 7. This CDR3 is 15 amino acids long. CDR1 MGHRA and CDR2 YSYEKL come from the germline V gene. In nucleotides, the CDR3 is TGCGCCAGCAGACAGGGGTGGTCGGGCACAGATACGCAGTATTTT. Translated, it gives CASRQGWSGTDTQYF.

The rearrangement joins TRBV11-2 to TRBJ2-1, with 9 bases fitting TRBD2. CDR3 length equals 17 residues. Germline CDR1 SGHAT, CDR2 FQNNGV. V shed 2 bases and J 8 bases; nucleotides not matched to a gene: 13. The CDR3 spells CASSLYTGAGGIDEQFF. CDR3 coding DNA: TGTGCCAGCAGCTTATACACAGGGGCGGGAGGGATTGATGAGCAGTTCTTC. Full variable domain (outside the CDR3, taken from reference TRBV11-2 and TRBJ2-1): EAGVAQSPRYKIIEKRQSVAFWCNPISGHATLYWYQQILGQGPKLLIQFQNNGVVDDSQLPKDRFSAERLKGVDSTLKIQPAKLEDSAVYLCASSLYTGAGGIDEQFFGPGTRLTVL.

A remark on this clone: At one of its ends the junction is not consistent with the germline gene, which may arise from a read error. Here the CDR3 reads CASSDPGTVYERYF. In DNA, the CDR3 is TGTGCCAGCAGTGACCCCGGGACCGTCTACGAGCGGTACTTC. The chain is built from TRBV28 and TRBJ2-7, with D tentatively TRBD1 or TRBD2 (5 bases each). The CDR3 contains 14 residues. Looked up from germline, CDR1 is MDHEN and CDR2 is SYDVKM.

The chain carries TRBV5-1 and TRBJ2-1; maybe TRBD1 (7 bases). In germline, CDR1 is SGHRS, CDR2 YFSETQ. The germline V and J ends were trimmed by 6 bases and 2 bases, with 15 bases remaining between them. The CDR3 has 15 amino acids. The CDR3 here is CASTPGGGPYNEQFF. The CDR3 nucleotides are TGCGCCAGCACCCCCGGAGGGGGCCCCTACAATGAGCAGTTCTTC.

The rearrangement links TRBV6-5 to TRBJ2-2; TRBD1 aligns across 7 bases. Germline V gene data show CDR1 as MNHEY and CDR2 as SVGAGI. V shed 4 bases and J 5 bases; nucleotides not matched to a gene: 10. The CDR3 totals 16 residues. The CDR3 DNA sequence: TGTGCCAGCAGTTCCAGACAGGGCTGGGGAACCGGGGAGCTGTTTTTT. It yields the protein CASSSRQGWGTGELFF.

This clone came up once. The V call is TRBV28, the J call TRBJ1-5; no reliable D call. CDR3 length: 16 residues. V lost 6 bases, J lost 1 base, and 16 bases lay in between. Looked up from germline, CDR1 is MDHEN and CDR2 is SYDVKM. For the CDR3, the DNA is TGTGCCAGCAGGGTCGCCGGGTATGTCAGCAATCAGCCCCAGCATTTT. Amino acid sequence: CASRVAGYVSNQPQHF.

Here the CDR3 reads CASYPGQGVGGYTF. The CDR3 region has the DNA TGTGCCAGCTATCCCGGACAGGGCGTTGGGGGCTACACCTTC. The V and J genes are TRBV28 and TRBJ1-2; 8 nucleotides agree with TRBD1. Germline loops: CDR1 MDHEN, CDR2 SYDVKM. The CDR3 loop spans 14 amino acids. The V and J ends lost 8 bases and 8 bases, in that order; junction bases with no gene match: 13.

This chain joins TRBV4-3 and TRBJ2-3; D remains ambiguous. Germline V CDR1 and CDR2: LGHNA, YSLEER. V dropped 0 bases and J dropped 5 bases, with 9 bases sitting between them. This CDR3 is 14 amino acids long. CDR3: CASSQDNSRDTQYF. The CDR3 DNA reads TGCGCCAGCAGCCAAGACAACAGTCGAGATACGCAGTATTTT.

The V gene is TRBV2, the J gene TRBJ2-3; no clear D gene. The V end lost 10 bases, the J end lost 2 bases, and 7 bases lay between the germline ends. Looked up from germline, CDR1 is SNHLY and CDR2 is FYNNEI. The CDR3 has 11 residues. The CDR3 nucleotides read TGTGCCATATGGTCCACAGATACGCAGTATTTT. Amino acids: CAIWSTDTQYF.